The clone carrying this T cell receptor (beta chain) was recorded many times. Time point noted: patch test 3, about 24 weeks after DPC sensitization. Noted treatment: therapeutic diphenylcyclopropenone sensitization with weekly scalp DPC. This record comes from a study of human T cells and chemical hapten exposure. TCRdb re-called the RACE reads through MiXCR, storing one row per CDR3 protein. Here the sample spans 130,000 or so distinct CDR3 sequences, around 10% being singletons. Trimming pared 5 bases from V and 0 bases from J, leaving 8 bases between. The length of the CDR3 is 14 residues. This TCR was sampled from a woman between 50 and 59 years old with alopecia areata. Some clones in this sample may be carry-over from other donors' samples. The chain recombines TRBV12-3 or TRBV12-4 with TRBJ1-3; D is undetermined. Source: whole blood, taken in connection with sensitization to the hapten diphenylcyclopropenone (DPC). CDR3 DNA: TGTGCCAGCAGTCAAGGGCTCTCTGGAAACACCATATATTTT. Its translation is CASSQGLSGNTIYF.